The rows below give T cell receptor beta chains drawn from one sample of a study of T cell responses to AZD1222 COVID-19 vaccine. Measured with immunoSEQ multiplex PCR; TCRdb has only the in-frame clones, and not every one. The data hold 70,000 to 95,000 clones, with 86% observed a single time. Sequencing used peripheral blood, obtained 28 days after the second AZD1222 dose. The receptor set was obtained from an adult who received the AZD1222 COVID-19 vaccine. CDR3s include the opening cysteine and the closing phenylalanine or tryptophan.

CDR3: CASSLSSTLSSYNSPLHF; V: TRBV28
CDR3: CASSQVIGVPNTEAFF; V: TRBV4-3
CDR3: CAISGIQGPQHF; V: TRBV10-3
CDR3: CASSLGSSGANVLTF; V: TRBV7-9
CDR3: CASVGGAVGTEAFF; V: TRBV28
CDR3: CASSQPDSGLHEQYF; V: TRBV4-2
CDR3: CASSPPGGGRSTDTQYF; V: TRBV28
CDR3: CASSSSDRGGNQPQHF; V: TRBV27
CDR3: CASSLDRPNTKNIQYF; V: TRBV7-2
CDR3: CASSESGRSTDTQYF; V: TRBV10-1
CDR3: CASTRGTGGADEQFF; V: TRBV11-1
CDR3: CASFGLAVLGTQYF; V: TRBV28
CDR3: CASSIEGVGNQPQHF; V: TRBV19
CDR3: CASSSWTKTLYEQYF; V: TRBV11-2
CDR3: CASSPGTGDSETQYF; V: TRBV18
CDR3: CASSLPGTKSNYGYTF; V: TRBV19
CDR3: CASRETGLQETQYF; V: TRBV5-6
CDR3: CASSLGGDGNGYTF; V: TRBV7-2
CDR3: CASILSGLNYYGYTF; V: TRBV6-5
CDR3: CASSEPGSASGYTF; V: TRBV28
CDR3: CASSRGRDQPQHF; V: TRBV19
CDR3: CASSRTGSYNEQFF; V: TRBV5-5
CDR3: CATLRVAAEAFF; V: TRBV28
CDR3: CASSPPNAPLNTEAFF; V: TRBV18
CDR3: CASSLGVLADTDTQYF; V: TRBV5-1
CDR3: CASSGTNEKLFF; V: TRBV19
CDR3: CASSSGTGTYEQYF; V: TRBV5-1
CDR3: CASSLTGASTQPQHF; V: TRBV7-9
CDR3: CASSQEVFF; V: TRBV14
CDR3: CASSLRKTVYQETQYF; V: TRBV28
CDR3: CASSPGDPLNYGYTF; V: TRBV7-3
CDR3: CASSFWAGEETQYF; V: TRBV7-2
CDR3: CASSDTGPSSYNEQFF; V: TRBV5-4
CDR3: CASSPWTGNSGNTIYF; V: TRBV14
CDR3: CASRGRVSRYEQYF; V: TRBV2
CDR3: CSVLVPGGSNQPQHF; V: TRBV29-1
CDR3: CASSLPLDRYSGGAGKTDTQYF; V: TRBV6-6
CDR3: CASSQDEGGGQGYEQYF; V: TRBV4-1
CDR3: CASSPRDGSNTGELFF; V: TRBV5-1
CDR3: CASSPQGTGDTGELFF; V: TRBV18
CDR3: CASSFLGARAGELFF; V: TRBV5-1
CDR3: CASSLRGTNEKLFF; V: TRBV7-9
CDR3: CASSSAQTGNYGYTF; V: TRBV28
CDR3: CASSPTSLPYEQYF; V: TRBV5-5
CDR3: CASGLAGPYNEQFF; V: TRBV10-1
CDR3: CASSDSGGSGTDTQYF; V: TRBV6-4
CDR3: CASSIRRGTLNTEAFF; V: TRBV19
CDR3: CASRGQANGFYGYTF; V: TRBV6-5
CDR3: CASQRGTTDTQYF; V: TRBV5-1
CDR3: CASRPRTGRGEAFF; V: TRBV28
CDR3: CASSLGPQRWETQYF; V: TRBV7-7
CDR3: CASSYSNSGGSYEQYF; V: TRBV6-6
CDR3: CASSLNVRGEQYF; V: TRBV13
CDR3: CASSAFGGGHNEQFF; V: TRBV25-1
CDR3: CASSKRGRAPPGYTF; V: TRBV21-1
CDR3: CASSQAVPHGRNTIYF; V: TRBV3-1/TRBV3-2
CDR3: CASRGTGGLGEQFF; V: TRBV2
CDR3: CASNPTGSSYNEQFF; V: TRBV28
CDR3: CAWSVGREGHEQYF; V: TRBV30